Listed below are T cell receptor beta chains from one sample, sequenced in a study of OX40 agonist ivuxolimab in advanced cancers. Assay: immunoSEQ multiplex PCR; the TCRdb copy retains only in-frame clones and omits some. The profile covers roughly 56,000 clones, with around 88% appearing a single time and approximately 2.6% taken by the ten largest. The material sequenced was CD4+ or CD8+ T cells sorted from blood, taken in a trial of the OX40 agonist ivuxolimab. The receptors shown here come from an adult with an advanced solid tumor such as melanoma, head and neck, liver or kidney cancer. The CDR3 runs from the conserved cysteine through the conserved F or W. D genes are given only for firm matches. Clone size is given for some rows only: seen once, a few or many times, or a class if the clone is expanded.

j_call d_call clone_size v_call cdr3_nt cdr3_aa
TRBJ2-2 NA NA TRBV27 TGTGCCAGCAGCCTTTATGGGCCGTTGGGGGCGAACACCGGGGAGCTGTTTTTT CASSLYGPLGANTGELFF
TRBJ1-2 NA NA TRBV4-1 TGCGCCAGCAGCCAAGATCGGGGGGCGCGGTGGGGTGGCTACACCTTC CASSQDRGARWGGYTF
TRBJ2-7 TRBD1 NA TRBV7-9 TGTGCCAGCAGCCAACAACAGGGGGCTATCTTATACGAGCAGTACTTC CASSQQQGAILYEQYF
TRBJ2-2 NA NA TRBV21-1 TGTGCCAGCAGCAAACGGACAGCCGGGGAGCTGTTTTTT CASSKRTAGELFF
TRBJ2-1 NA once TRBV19 TGTGCCAGTAGTAACCCGACGGGGGGCGGGGGTAGGGATGAGCAGTTCTTC CASSNPTGGGGRDEQFF
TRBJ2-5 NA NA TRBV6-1 TGTGCCAGCAGTCACGCCCCCAGGGGAGAGACCCAGTACTTC CASSHAPRGETQYF
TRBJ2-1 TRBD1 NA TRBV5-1 TGCGCCAGCAGGTCCGGGACAGAGCCCTACAATGAGCAGTTCTTC CASRSGTEPYNEQFF
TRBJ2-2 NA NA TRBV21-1 TGTGCCAGCAGCAAAGCGAGTCTAGCGGACACCGGGGAGCTGTTTTTT CASSKASLADTGELFF
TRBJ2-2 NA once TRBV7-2 TGTGCCAGCAGCTTAGCGGGGGGGCGCACCGGGGAGCTGTTTTTT CASSLAGGRTGELFF
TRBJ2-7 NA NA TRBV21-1 TGTGCCAGCAGCAAAGGACAGGGAAAGATCTACGAGCAGTACTTC CASSKGQGKIYEQYF
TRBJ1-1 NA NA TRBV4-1 TGCGCCAGCAGCCAAGAGCAGCGGGTTATGAACACTGAAGCTTTCTTT CASSQEQRVMNTEAFF
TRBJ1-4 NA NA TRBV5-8 TGTGCCAGCAGCTTAGGAGAAAAACTGTTTTTT CASSLGEKLFF
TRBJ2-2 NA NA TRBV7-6 TGTGCCAGCAGCCCATCGACAGGGAACACCGGGGAGCTGTTTTTT CASSPSTGNTGELFF
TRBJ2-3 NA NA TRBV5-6 TGTGCCAGCAGCTTGGCCACGGCGGAAGCCCGGGGGACGCAGTATTTT CASSLATAEARGTQYF
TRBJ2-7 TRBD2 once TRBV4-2 TGTGCCAGCAGCCCCCGGTCTAGCGGGGGTGTTAGCTCCTACGAGCAGTACTTC CASSPRSSGGVSSYEQYF
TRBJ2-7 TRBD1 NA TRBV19 TGTGCCAGTAGGACAGGGGGCGAAGGCTACGAGCAGTACTTC CASRTGGEGYEQYF
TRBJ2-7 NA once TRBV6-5 TGTGCCAGCAGTCGTCGACAAGAGCAGTACTTC CASSRRQEQYF
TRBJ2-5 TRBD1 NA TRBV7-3 TGTGCCAGCAGCCAGGGACAGAAACAAGAGACCCAGTACTTC CASSQGQKQETQYF
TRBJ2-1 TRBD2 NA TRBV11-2 TGTGCCAGCAGCATTAGCGGGGCCTCCTCCTACAATGAGCAGTTCTTC CASSISGASSYNEQFF
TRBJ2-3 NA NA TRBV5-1 TGCGCCAGCAGCTTGGTCGGGGGGCTGAGCACAGATACGCAGTATTTT CASSLVGGLSTDTQYF
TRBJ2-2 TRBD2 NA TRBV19 TGTGCCAGCAAAGCGGGGAGAAACACCGGGGAGCTGTTTTTT CASKAGRNTGELFF
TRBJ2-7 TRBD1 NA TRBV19 TGTGCCAGTAGTAGGACAGGAGGATTCTCCTACGAGCAGTACTTC CASSRTGGFSYEQYF
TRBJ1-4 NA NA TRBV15 TGTGCCACCAGCAGAGATCAGGGCGGAACTAATGAAAAACTGTTTTTT CATSRDQGGTNEKLFF
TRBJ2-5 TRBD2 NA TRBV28 TGTGCCAGCAGTTCTAGCGGGGGGGCCAGGATGATGACCCAGTACTTC CASSSSGGARMMTQYF
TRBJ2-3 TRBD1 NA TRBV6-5 TGTGCCAGCAGGACAGGGGTGCGTACCACAGATACGCAGTATTTT CASRTGVRTTDTQYF
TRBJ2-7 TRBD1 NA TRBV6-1 TGTGCCAGCAGCCAACAGGGGGACTCCTACGAGCAGTACTTC CASSQQGDSYEQYF
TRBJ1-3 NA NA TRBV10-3 TGTGCCGTATACATCGGTTCTGGAAACACCATATATTTT CAVYIGSGNTIYF
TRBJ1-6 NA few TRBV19 TGTGCCAGTACCACCTTGGAGGGTAATTCACCCCTCCACTTT CASTTLEGNSPLHF
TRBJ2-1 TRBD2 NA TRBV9 TGTGCCAGCAGCGTCCTCGGGGGGGCCGTCAACGAGCAGTTCTTC CASSVLGGAVNEQFF
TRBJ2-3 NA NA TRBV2 TGTGCCAGCAGAGGAGGAGGGGCAGATACGCAGTATTTT CASRGGGADTQYF
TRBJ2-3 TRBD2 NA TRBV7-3 TGTGCCAGCAGCTTAACGAGAGCGGGGGGCCGGGATACGCAGTATTTT CASSLTRAGGRDTQYF
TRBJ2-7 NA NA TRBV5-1 TGCGCCAGCAGACAGGAGACCGCCTACGAGCAGTACTTC CASRQETAYEQYF
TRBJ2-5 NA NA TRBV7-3 TGTGCCAGCAGCTTAGGAGGCTCGTACCAAGAGACCCAGTACTTC CASSLGGSYQETQYF
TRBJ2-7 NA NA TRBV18 TGTGCCAGCTCACTCTTCGAAGAGCAGTACTTC CASSLFEEQYF
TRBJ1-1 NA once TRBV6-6 TGTGCCACCGAGTTGGGGACGGAATTTCTTGAAGCTTTCTTT CATELGTEFLEAFF
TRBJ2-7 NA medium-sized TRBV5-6 TGTGCCAGCAGCCCCGGACTCGGCTCCTACGAGCAGTACTTC CASSPGLGSYEQYF
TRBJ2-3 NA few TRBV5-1 TGCGCCAGCAGCTCCTTGGGGGGCCAAGCACGAGGGACGCAGTATTTT CASSSLGGQARGTQYF
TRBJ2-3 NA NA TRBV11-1 TGTGCCAGCAGCGTAGGGTCGAATTCGGTCACAGATACGCAGTATTTT CASSVGSNSVTDTQYF
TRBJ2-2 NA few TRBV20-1 TGCAGTGCCCCCAGGGCCGGGGGGCTGTTTTTT CSAPRAGGLFF
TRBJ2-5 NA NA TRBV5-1 TGCGCCAGCAGCATGGACGGGACACCGTACCAAGAGACCCAGTACTTC CASSMDGTPYQETQYF
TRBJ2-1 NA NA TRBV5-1 TGCGCCAGCAGCTCCTCCCCGCGCAATGAGCAGTTCTTC CASSSSPRNEQFF
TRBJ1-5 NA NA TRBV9 TGTGCCAGCAGCGCCCAGGGGTTTCCCAATCAGCCCCAGCATTTT CASSAQGFPNQPQHF
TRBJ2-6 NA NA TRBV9 TGTGCCAGCACCCGGGCTGGGGCCAACGTCCTGACTTTC CASTRAGANVLTF
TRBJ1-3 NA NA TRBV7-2 TGTGCCAGCAGCTTAGTCGGGACAAGCTTTGGAAACACCATATATTTT CASSLVGTSFGNTIYF
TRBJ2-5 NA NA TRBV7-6 TGTGCCAGCAGCTTAGCTAGGGTGGAGACCCAGTACTTC CASSLARVETQYF
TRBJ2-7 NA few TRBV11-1 TGTGCCAGCAGGTCCGGACCCTACGAGCAGTACTTC CASRSGPYEQYF
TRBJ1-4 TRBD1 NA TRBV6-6 TGTGCCAGCAGTGGGAACAGGGGTTCTAATGAAAAACTGTTTTTT CASSGNRGSNEKLFF
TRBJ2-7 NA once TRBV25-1 TGTGCCAGCAAAGGGGCCAGGACGGCCCTCTACGAGCAGTACTTC CASKGARTALYEQYF